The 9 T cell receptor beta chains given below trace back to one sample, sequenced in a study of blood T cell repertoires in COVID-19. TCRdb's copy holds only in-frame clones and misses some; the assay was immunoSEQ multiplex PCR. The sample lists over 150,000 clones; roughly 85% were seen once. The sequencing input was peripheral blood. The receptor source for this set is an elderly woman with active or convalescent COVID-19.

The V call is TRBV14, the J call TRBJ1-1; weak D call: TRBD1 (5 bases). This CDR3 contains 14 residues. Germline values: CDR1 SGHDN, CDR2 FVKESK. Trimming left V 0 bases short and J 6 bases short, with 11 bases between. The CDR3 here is CASSQEAGRAEAFF. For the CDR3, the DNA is TGTGCCAGCAGCCAAGAAGCAGGGAGGGCTGAAGCTTTCTTT.

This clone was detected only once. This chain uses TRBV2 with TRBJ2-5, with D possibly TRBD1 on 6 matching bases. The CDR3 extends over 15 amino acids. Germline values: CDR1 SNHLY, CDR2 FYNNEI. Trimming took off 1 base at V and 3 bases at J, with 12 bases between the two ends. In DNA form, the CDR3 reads TGTGCCAGCAGTGAAGGAACAGGGTGGGAAGAGACCCAGTACTTC. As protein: CASSEGTGWEETQYF.

As DNA, the CDR3 is TGCGCCAGCAGCTTGGCGAGACAGGGGAACGGTTCACCCCTCCACTTT. Encoded protein: CASSLARQGNGSPLHF. This chain connects TRBV5-1 to TRBJ1-6; 8 bases are shared with TRBD1. Germline V gene lookup returns CDR1 SGHRS and CDR2 YFSETQ. The CDR3 is made up of 16 amino acids. With 0 bases clipped from V and 9 bases from J, the junction kept 8 bases outside the gene matches.

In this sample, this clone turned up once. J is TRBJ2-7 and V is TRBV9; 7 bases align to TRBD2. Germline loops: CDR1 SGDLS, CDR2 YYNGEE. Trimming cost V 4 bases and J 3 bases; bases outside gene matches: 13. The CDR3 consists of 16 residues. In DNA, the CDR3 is TGTGCCAGCAGCCCTCGTGGGGGGGTCTCCAACTACGAGCAGTACTTC. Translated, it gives CASSPRGGVSNYEQYF.

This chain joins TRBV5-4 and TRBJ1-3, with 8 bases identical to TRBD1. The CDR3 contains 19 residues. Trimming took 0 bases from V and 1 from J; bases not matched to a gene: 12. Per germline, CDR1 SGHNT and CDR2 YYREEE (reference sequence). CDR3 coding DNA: TGTGCCAGCAGCTTGGCAGCCAGGGGGCAGAATACTTCTGGAAACACCATATATTTT. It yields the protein CASSLAARGQNTSGNTIYF.

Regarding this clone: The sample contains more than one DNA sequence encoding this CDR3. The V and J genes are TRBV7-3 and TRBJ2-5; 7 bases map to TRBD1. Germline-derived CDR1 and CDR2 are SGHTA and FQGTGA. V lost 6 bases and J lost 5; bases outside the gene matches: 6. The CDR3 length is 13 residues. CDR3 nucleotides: TGTGCCAGCAGTCGAACAGGGGACGAGACCCAGTACTTC. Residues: CASSRTGDETQYF. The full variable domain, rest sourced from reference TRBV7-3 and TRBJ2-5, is GAGVSQTPSNKVTEKGKYVELRCDPISGHTALYWYRQSLGQGPEFLIYFQGTGAADDSGLPNDRFFAVRPEGSVSTLKIQRTERGDSAVYLCASSRTGDETQYFGPGTRLLVL.

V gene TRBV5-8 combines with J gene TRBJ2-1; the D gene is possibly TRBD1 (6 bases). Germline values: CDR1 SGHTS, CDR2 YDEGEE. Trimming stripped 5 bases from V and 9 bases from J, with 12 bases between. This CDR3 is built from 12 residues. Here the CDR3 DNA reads TGTGCCAGCAGGTCAACAGGGCCTGAGCAGTTCTTC. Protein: CASRSTGPEQFF.

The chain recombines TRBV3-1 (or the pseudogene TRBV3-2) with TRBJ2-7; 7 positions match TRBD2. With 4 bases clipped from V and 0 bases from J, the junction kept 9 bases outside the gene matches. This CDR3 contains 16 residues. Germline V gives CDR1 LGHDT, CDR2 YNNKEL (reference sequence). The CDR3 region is CASSPHSGQSSYEQYF. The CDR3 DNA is TGTGCCAGCAGCCCACATAGCGGGCAGAGCTCCTACGAGCAGTACTTC.

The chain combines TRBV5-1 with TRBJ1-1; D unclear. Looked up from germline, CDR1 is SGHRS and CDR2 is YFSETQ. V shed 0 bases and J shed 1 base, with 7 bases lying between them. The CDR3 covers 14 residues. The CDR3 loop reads CASSLVAQNTEAFF. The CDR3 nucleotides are TGCGCCAGCAGCTTGGTAGCTCAGAACACTGAAGCTTTCTTT.